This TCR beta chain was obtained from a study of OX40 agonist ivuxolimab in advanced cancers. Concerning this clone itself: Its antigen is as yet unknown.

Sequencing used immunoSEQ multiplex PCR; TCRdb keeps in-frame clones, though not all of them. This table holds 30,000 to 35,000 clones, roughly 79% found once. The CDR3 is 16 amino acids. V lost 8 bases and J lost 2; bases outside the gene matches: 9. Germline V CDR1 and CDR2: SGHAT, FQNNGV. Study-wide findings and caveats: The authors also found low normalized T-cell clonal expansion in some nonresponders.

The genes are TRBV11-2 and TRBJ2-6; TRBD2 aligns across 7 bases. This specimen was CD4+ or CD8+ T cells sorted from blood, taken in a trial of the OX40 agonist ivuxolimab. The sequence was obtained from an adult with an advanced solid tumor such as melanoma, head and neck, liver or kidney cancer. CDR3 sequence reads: CASSTGGRAGANVLTF. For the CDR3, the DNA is TGTGCCAGCTCAACTGGGGGGAGGGCTGGGGCCAACGTCCTGACTTTC.